This TCR beta chain was sequenced in a study of cytomegalovirus exposure and HLA in healthy donors. PCR involved 60 Vbeta and 13 Jbeta primers. The assay was immunoSEQ multiplex PCR, and TCRdb's table has in-frame clones only and misses some. The table has hundreds of thousands of clones, 70% to 90% seen once. Study-wide results and limits: Many donors shared some public TCRs, even though most TCR sequences were rare. Later analysis demonstrated an association between a missense DCLRE1C variant and TCR beta V- and J-gene trimming. A previous analysis found most TCR beta V segments productive roughly 90% or roughly 30% of the time.

Germline-derived CDR1 and CDR2 are SNHLY and FYNNEI. This CDR3 region has 13 residues. With 4 bases removed from V and 2 bases from J, the gap between germline ends came to 9 bases. Concerning this clone itself: Its specificity is not known.

The material sequenced was PBMCs. This chain uses TRBV2 with TRBJ2-7, with a possible D match to TRBD1 (5 bases). This receptor was obtained from a young woman in good health and CMV-seronegative. The CDR3 sequence: CASSVDNPYEQYF. The CDR3 bases are TGTGCCAGCAGTGTGGACAATCCCTACGAGCAGTACTTC. Full variable domain (missing parts from reference TRBV2 and TRBJ2-7): EPEVTQTPSHQVTQMGQEVILRCVPISNHLYFYWYRQILGQKVEFLVSFYNNEISEKSEIFDDQFSVERPDGSNFTLKIRSTKLEDSAMYFCASSVDNPYEQYFGPGTRLTVT.